Each of the 27 T cell receptor beta chains below was sequenced from the same sample in a study of T cell changes during pregnancy in multiple sclerosis. The protocol was immunoSEQ multiplex PCR, while the TCRdb copy is restricted to in-frame clones and leaves out a portion. This table has approximately 40,000 clones, 85% to 95% appearing once. Sequencing was carried out using peripheral blood. All receptors derive from a female donor with multiple sclerosis, enrolled in a pregnancy study.

The chain employs TRBV7-9 and TRBJ1-4; 11 bases are a match to TRBD1. CDR1 is SEHNR and CDR2 is FQNEAQ in the germline V gene (reference sequence). The CDR3 consists of 15 residues. Trimming took 4 bases from V and 4 from J; bases not matched to a gene: 2. For the CDR3, the DNA is TGTGCCAGCAGCTCCGGGACAGGGGGTAATGAAAAACTGTTTTTT. This gives the protein CASSSGTGGNEKLFF.

The chain links TRBV5-1 to TRBJ1-1; D remains unclear. CDR3 length: 14 amino acids. Per the germline V gene, CDR1 is SGHRS and CDR2 is YFSETQ. Trimming stripped 0 bases from V and 1 base from J, with 7 bases between. The CDR3: CASSLEGGNTEAFF. The CDR3 DNA is TGCGCCAGCAGCTTGGAGGGTGGGAACACTGAAGCTTTCTTT.

The chain is built from TRBV5-4 and TRBJ2-4, with a weak D call TRBD2 (6 bases). The CDR3 has 14 residues. CDR1 is SGHNT and CDR2 is YYREEE in the germline V gene (reference sequence). V shed 5 bases and J shed 6 bases, with 15 bases lying between them. CDR3 residues: CASSSRLGRNIQYF. DNA for the CDR3: TGTGCCAGCAGTTCTCGACTAGGAAGAAACATTCAGTACTTC.

V is TRBV29-1 and J is TRBJ2-7, with 10 bases matching TRBD1. Trimming took 4 bases from V and 1 from J; bases not matched to a gene: 7. Per the germline V gene, CDR1 is SQVTM and CDR2 is ANQGSEA. There are 15 residues in the CDR3. The CDR3, as DNA: TGCAGCGTTGGGGACGCGGACAGGGGGTCCTACGAGCAGTACTTC. It translates to CSVGDADRGSYEQYF.

This chain uses TRBV18 with TRBJ1-5; D gene uncertain. The CDR3 length is 15 residues. The V and J ends lost 2 bases and 1 base respectively, with 9 bases between them. Germline V gene lookup returns CDR1 KGHSH and CDR2 LQKENI. CDR3 DNA: TGTGCCAGCTCACCAAGCGAACGGAGCAATCAGCCCCAGCATTTT. As protein: CASSPSERSNQPQHF.

This clone was observed once. This chain connects TRBV6-5 to TRBJ2-1; D is possibly TRBD2 (5 bases). The CDR3 runs 15 residues. Germline CDR1 and CDR2: MNHEY and SVGAGI. Trimming removed 0 bases from V and 0 bases from J, with 6 bases in between. For the CDR3, the DNA is TGTGCCAGCAGTTACTCGGGGAGCTCCTACAATGAGCAGTTCTTC. Its translation is CASSYSGSSYNEQFF.

This clone was recorded only once. The rearrangement uses TRBV29-1 and TRBJ2-3; D not resolved. Looked up from germline, CDR1 is SQVTM and CDR2 is ANQGSEA. Trimming stripped 7 bases from V and 0 bases from J, with 11 bases between. CDR3 length: 13 amino acids. CDR3 residues: CSAYRPSTDTQYF. In nucleotides, the CDR3 is TGCAGCGCGTACCGACCCAGCACAGATACGCAGTATTTT.

The V gene is TRBV9, the J gene TRBJ2-5; 7 bases match TRBD1. The CDR3 is made up of 16 amino acids. With V trimmed by 4 bases and J by 0 bases, 9 bases remained unmatched. Germline CDR1 reads SGDLS; CDR2 reads YYNGEE. CDR3 in amino acids: CASSPRQGWNQETQYF. The CDR3 DNA sequence: TGTGCCAGCAGCCCACGACAGGGATGGAACCAAGAGACCCAGTACTTC.

The chain carries TRBV18 and TRBJ2-5; D unclear. Germline loops: CDR1 KGHSH, CDR2 LQKENI. V was clipped by 3 bases and J by 4 bases, with 12 bases between them. The CDR3 contains 14 residues. The CDR3 region has the DNA TGTGCCAGCTCACCGACGGCAAGCGCAGAGACCCAGTACTTC. Translating gives CASSPTASAETQYF.

The chain links TRBV18 to TRBJ2-1, with 9 bases that match TRBD1. CDR3 size: 16 residues. CDR1 KGHSH and CDR2 LQKENI come from the germline V gene. After removal of 3 bases from V and 4 bases from J, the junction contained 7 bases not matched to a gene. Here the CDR3 DNA reads TGTGCCAGCTCACCGAGAGGACAGGGGATTTACAATGAGCAGTTCTTC. It codes for CASSPRGQGIYNEQFF.

The chain couples TRBV19 to TRBJ2-2; D tentatively fits TRBD1 or TRBD2 (5 bases each). Looked up from germline, CDR1 is LNHDA and CDR2 is SQIVND (reference sequence). The length of the CDR3 is 16 residues. V lost 1 base and J 0 bases, leaving 9 bases between the germline ends. The CDR3: CASSIGGAANTGELFF. CDR3 nucleotides: TGTGCCAGTAGTATAGGAGGGGCAGCGAACACCGGGGAGCTGTTTTTT.

The rearrangement uses TRBV5-4 and TRBJ2-3; 10 bases are a match to TRBD2. V was pared by 1 base and J by 4 bases, with 3 bases of the junction left unmatched. Germline CDR1 is SGHNT and CDR2 is YYREEE (reference sequence). The CDR3 sequence is 15 residues long. The CDR3 nucleotides are TGTGCCAGCAGCTTGTCTAGCGGGAGATCAGATACGCAGTATTTT. This encodes CASSLSSGRSDTQYF.

The gene calls are TRBV11-3 and TRBJ2-1, with 8 bases aligning to TRBD1. The germline V gene has CDR1 SGHNT and CDR2 YENEEA. The ends lost 4 bases at V and 5 bases at J; junction bases unmatched: 7. The length of the CDR3 is 15 residues. The CDR3 loop is CASSYAPTGDNEQFF. CDR3 coding DNA: TGTGCCAGCAGCTACGCCCCGACAGGGGACAATGAGCAGTTCTTC.

The chain is built from TRBV7-2 and TRBJ2-3, with 7 bases aligning to TRBD2. Germline CDR1 is SGHTA and CDR2 is FQGNSA. V shed 0 bases, J shed 6 bases, and the junction held 9 bases outside the gene matches. CDR3 length: 16 residues. The CDR3 protein is CASSLASAGVMDTQYF. In DNA form, the CDR3 reads TGTGCCAGCAGCTTAGCCTCGGCGGGAGTTATGGATACGCAGTATTTT.

The chain combines TRBV27 with TRBJ2-7; 9 bases line up with TRBD2. The CDR3 consists of 14 residues. Germline loops: CDR1 MNHEY, CDR2 SMNVEV (reference sequence). V was pared by 3 bases and J by 4 bases, with 4 bases of the junction left unmatched. CDR3 region: CASSFGGRGYEQYF. The DNA of the CDR3 is TGTGCCAGCAGTTTTGGCGGGAGGGGATACGAGCAGTACTTC.

This CDR3 is CASSLLGEGYGYTF. The CDR3 DNA sequence: TGTGCCAGCAGCCTTCTGGGGGAGGGCTATGGCTACACCTTC. The chain recombines TRBV6-6 with TRBJ1-2, with a tentative D call TRBD1 (5 bases). The CDR3 extends over 14 amino acids. The germline V and J ends were trimmed by 6 bases and 4 bases, with 15 bases remaining between them. Germline assignment: CDR1 MNHNY and CDR2 SVGAGI (reference sequence).

The rearrangement joins TRBV4-1 to TRBJ2-7; TRBD2 matches at 7 bases. The length of the CDR3 is 14 residues. Germline V gives CDR1 MGHRA, CDR2 YSYEKL. The V segment lost 1 base and the J segment 5 bases; nucleotides outside the gene matches: 5. The CDR3 spells CASSQGLALHEQYF. CDR3 DNA sequence: TGCGCCAGCAGCCAAGGACTAGCTCTCCACGAGCAGTACTTC.

The chain carries TRBV6-1 and TRBJ1-1; 7 bases are shared with TRBD1. CDR3 length equals 18 residues. Germline V gene data show CDR1 as MNHNS and CDR2 as SASEGT. Losses at the gene ends were 4 bases for V and 1 base for J; bases not matched to a gene: 15. The CDR3 here is CASSVELRGQRRNTEAFF. DNA of the CDR3: TGTGCCAGCAGTGTCGAACTTAGGGGACAGAGGAGGAACACTGAAGCTTTCTTT.

The chain employs TRBV10-3 and TRBJ1-1, with 12 bases matching TRBD1. Trimming at V came to 4 bases and at J to 5 bases, leaving 5 bases not matched to a gene. Per the germline V gene, CDR1 is ENHRY and CDR2 is SYGVKD. The CDR3 runs to 15 residues. The CDR3 sequence is CAISGRDRGRTEAFF. CDR3 DNA sequence: TGTGCCATCAGTGGCCGGGACAGGGGGCGAACTGAAGCTTTCTTT.

The V and J genes are TRBV6-6 and TRBJ2-2; D not resolved. The CDR3 consists of 14 residues. The V gene lost 0 bases and the J gene lost 5 bases, with 7 bases spanning the gap. Germline assignment: CDR1 MNHNY and CDR2 SVGAGI (reference sequence). The CDR3 DNA reads TGTGCCAGCAGTTACTCGGCAGGTACCGGGGAGCTGTTTTTT. Its protein is CASSYSAGTGELFF.

This clone was seen a single time. The DNA for the CDR3 is TGTGCCAGCAGCCTTCATCGTTATGGCTACACCTTC. Translated: CASSLHRYGYTF. The rearrangement links TRBV7-8 to TRBJ1-2; D unresolved. V shed 5 bases and J shed 5 bases, with 9 bases lying between them. In germline, CDR1 is SGHVS, CDR2 FQNEAQ. The CDR3 consists of 12 residues.

V is TRBV20-1 and J is TRBJ2-1; maybe TRBD1 (5 bases). V was pared by 3 bases and J by 10 bases, with 10 bases between. The length of the CDR3 is 11 residues. Germline CDR1 DFQATT, CDR2 SNEGSKA (reference sequence). The CDR3 loop reads CSASLRGEQFF. The CDR3 DNA reads TGCAGTGCTAGTTTAAGGGGCGAGCAGTTCTTC.

The chain uses TRBV7-9 and TRBJ1-1; TRBD1 might be the D (5 bases). Between the trimmed V and J ends, which lost 2 bases and 4 bases, there was a span of 8 bases. This CDR3 comprises 13 residues. The germline V gene has CDR1 SEHNR and CDR2 FQNEAQ (reference sequence). The CDR3 reads CASSLIGGTEAFF. CDR3 nucleotides: TGTGCCAGCAGCTTAATCGGGGGCACTGAAGCTTTCTTT.

A single count supports this clone. This CDR3 is CAISEGSSGANVLTF. The CDR3, as DNA: TGTGCCATCAGTGAAGGCAGCTCTGGGGCCAACGTCCTGACTTTC. The chain carries TRBV10-3 and TRBJ2-6; D not resolved. Deletions cut 3 bases from V and 0 bases from J, with 6 bases between. Looked up from germline, CDR1 is ENHRY and CDR2 is SYGVKD. The CDR3 covers 15 residues.

This chain connects TRBV5-8 to TRBJ1-4; D may be TRBD1 (6 bases). This CDR3 is built from 14 residues. Germline values: CDR1 SGHTS, CDR2 YDEGEE. With 4 bases removed from V and 3 bases from J, the gap between germline ends came to 10 bases. Written as DNA, the CDR3 is TGTGCCAGCAGCCCAGGGGTGGCTAATGAAAAACTGTTTTTT. Its protein product is CASSPGVANEKLFF.

V and J are TRBV19 and TRBJ1-3; D unclear. The CDR3 runs to 13 residues. Germline CDR1 reads LNHDA; CDR2 reads SQIVND (reference sequence). V lost 7 bases and J lost 1, with 8 bases in between. CDR3 residues: CASTARSGNTIYF. The DNA for the CDR3 is TGTGCCAGTACGGCTAGGTCTGGAAACACCATATATTTT.

The rearrangement uses TRBV18 and TRBJ1-2; D perhaps matches TRBD1 (6 bases). Germline V CDR1 and CDR2: KGHSH, LQKENI. V was trimmed by 2 bases and J by 5 bases, leaving 21 bases between them. This CDR3 has 17 amino acids. The CDR3 DNA reads TGTGCCAGCTCACCATTGAGCGACAGGCCTTCCGCGTATGGCTACACCTTC. It translates to CASSPLSDRPSAYGYTF.